This T cell receptor (beta chain) was captured by sequencing in a study of cytomegalovirus exposure and HLA in healthy donors. Points from the study as a whole: Immune exposure information available was restricted to CMV serostatus. Follow-up analysis later connected one missense variant in DCLRE1C with trimming of TCR beta V- and J-genes. Earlier analysis found most TCR beta V segments productive about 87% or about 30% of the time.

Notes on this clone: Its antigen is unidentified.

V gave up 0 bases and J gave up 8 bases, with 16 bases separating them. The germline gives CDR1 SQVTM, CDR2 ANQGSEA. The CDR3 is 14 residues long. The PCR contained 60 Vbeta and 13 Jbeta primers. In the original analysis: Roughly 11 million shared chains were among approximately 87 million unique TCR beta chains counted in a later analysis. The assay was immunoSEQ multiplex PCR, and TCRdb's table has in-frame clones only and misses some. The V and J calls and clone size were taken over from that table, and D and trimming were inferred from the DNA. The sample shows nearly 200,000 clones, around 75% of them seen only once.

The receptor was derived from a male donor in good health and CMV-seropositive. The sample was PBMCs. The V call is TRBV29-1, the J call TRBJ1-2; D gene unclear. The CDR3 DNA reads as TGCAGCGTTGAAGATCCCCAGGCCCTTCGGGGCTACACCTTC. Protein sequence: CSVEDPQALRGYTF.